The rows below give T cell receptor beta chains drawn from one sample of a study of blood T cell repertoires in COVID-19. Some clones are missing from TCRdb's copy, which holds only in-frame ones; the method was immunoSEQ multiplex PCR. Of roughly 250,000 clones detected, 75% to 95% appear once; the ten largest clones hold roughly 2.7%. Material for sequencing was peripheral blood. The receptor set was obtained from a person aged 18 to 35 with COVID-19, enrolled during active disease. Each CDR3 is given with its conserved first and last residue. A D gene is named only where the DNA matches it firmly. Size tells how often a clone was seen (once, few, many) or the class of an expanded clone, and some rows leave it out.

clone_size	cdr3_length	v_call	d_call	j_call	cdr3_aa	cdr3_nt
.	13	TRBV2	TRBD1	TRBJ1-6	CASKQGADSPLHF	TGTGCCAGCAAGCAGGGGGCGGATTCACCCCTCCACTTT
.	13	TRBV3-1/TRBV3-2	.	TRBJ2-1	CASSQDVGDEQFF	TGTGCCAGCAGCCAAGATGTCGGGGATGAGCAGTTCTTC
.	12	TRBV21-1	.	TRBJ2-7	CAPNLALNEQYF	TGTGCCCCGAACCTAGCCCTCAACGAGCAGTACTTC
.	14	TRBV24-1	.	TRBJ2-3	CATSTVTGTDTQYF	TGTGCCACCAGTACGGTGACGGGGACAGATACGCAGTATTTT
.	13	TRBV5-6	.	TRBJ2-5	CASSLWGPETQYF	TGTGCCAGCAGCCTATGGGGGCCAGAGACCCAGTACTTC
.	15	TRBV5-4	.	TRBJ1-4	CASSATWGANEKLFF	TGTGCCAGCAGCGCTACGTGGGGCGCGAATGAAAAACTGTTTTTT
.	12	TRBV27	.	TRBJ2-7	CASSSGDYEQYF	TGTGCCTCCTCTTCAGGGGATTACGAGCAGTACTTC
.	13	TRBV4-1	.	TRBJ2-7	CASSRTESYEQYF	TGCGCCAGCAGCCGGACAGAATCCTACGAGCAGTACTTC
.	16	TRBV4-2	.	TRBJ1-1	CASSQVSRGQNTEAFF	TGTGCCAGCAGCCAAGTCTCCAGGGGCCAGAACACTGAAGCTTTCTTT
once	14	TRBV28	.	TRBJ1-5	CASRTEMGNQPQHF	TGTGCCAGCAGAACAGAGATGGGCAATCAGCCCCAGCATTTT
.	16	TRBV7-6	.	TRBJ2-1	CASSLAAGPTYNEQFF	TGTGCCAGCAGCTTAGCGGCGGGACCCACCTACAATGAGCAGTTCTTC
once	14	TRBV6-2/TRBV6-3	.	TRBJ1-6	CASSYDRVGTLLHF	TGTGCCAGCAGTTACGACCGGGTTGGGACTCTCCTCCACTTT
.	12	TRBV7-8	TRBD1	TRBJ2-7	CASSGDRHEQYF	TGTGCCAGCAGCGGGGACAGACACGAGCAGTACTTC
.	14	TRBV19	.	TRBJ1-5	CASSPGGGGQPQHF	TGTGCCAGTAGTCCTGGGGGAGGGGGTCAGCCCCAGCATTTT
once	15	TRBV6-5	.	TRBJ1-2	CASSFVRGEDYGYTF	TGTGCCAGCAGTTTCGTCAGGGGAGAAGACTATGGCTACACCTTC
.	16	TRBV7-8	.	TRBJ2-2	CASSSRVSGFTGELFF	TGTGCCAGCAGCTCGCGGGTCTCCGGGTTCACCGGGGAGCTGTTTTTT
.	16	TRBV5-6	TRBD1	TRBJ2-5	CASSLASGTGGKTQYF	TGTGCCAGCAGCTTGGCCTCTGGTACAGGGGGGAAGACCCAGTACTTC
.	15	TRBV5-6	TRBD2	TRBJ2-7	CASSSGLAGAHEQYF	TGTGCCAGCAGCTCGGGACTAGCGGGAGCCCACGAGCAGTACTTC
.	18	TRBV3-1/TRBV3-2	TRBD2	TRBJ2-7	CASSQDWRESRGSYEQYF	TGTGCCAGCAGCCAAGACTGGCGGGAGAGTAGGGGATCTTACGAGCAGTACTTC
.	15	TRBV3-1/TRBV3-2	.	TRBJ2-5	CASSAAPGSWETQYF	TGTGCCAGCAGTGCCGCGCCGGGGTCCTGGGAGACCCAGTACTTC
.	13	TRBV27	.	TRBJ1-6	CASSFQGNSPLHF	TGTGCCAGCAGTTTTCAGGGCAATTCACCCCTCCACTTT
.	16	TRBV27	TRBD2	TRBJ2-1	CASSIVAGGTYNEQFF	TGTGCCAGCAGTATAGTAGCGGGAGGGACCTACAATGAGCAGTTCTTC
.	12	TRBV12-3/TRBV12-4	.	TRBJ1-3	CASTDGENTIYF	TGTGCCAGCACGGATGGAGAAAACACCATATATTTT
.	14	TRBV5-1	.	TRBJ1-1	CASSPRIRNTEAFF	TGCGCCAGCAGCCCGAGGATTAGGAACACTGAAGCTTTCTTT
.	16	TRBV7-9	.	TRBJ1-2	CASSFQTMAGTGGYTF	TGTGCCAGCAGCTTTCAGACTATGGCGGGTACGGGGGGCTACACCTTC
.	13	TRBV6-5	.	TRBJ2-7	CASTLGNPNEQYF	TGTGCCAGCACACTTGGTAATCCCAACGAGCAGTACTTC
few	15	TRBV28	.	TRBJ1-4	CASSLGGEANEKLFF	TGTGCCAGCAGTTTGGGAGGGGAGGCTAATGAAAAACTGTTTTTT
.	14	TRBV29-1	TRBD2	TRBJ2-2	CSARAGGPSGELFF	TGCAGCGCCCGAGCGGGAGGGCCCTCCGGGGAGCTGTTTTTT
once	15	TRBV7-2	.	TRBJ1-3	CASSLASGSGNTIYF	TGTGCCAGCAGCTTAGCGTCAGGCTCTGGAAACACCATATATTTT
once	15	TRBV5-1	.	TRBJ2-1	CASSLSGISYNEQFF	TGCGCCAGCAGCTTGAGCGGAATCTCCTACAATGAGCAGTTCTTC
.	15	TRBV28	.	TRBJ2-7	CASSLARDGRSEQYF	TGTGCCAGCAGCTTAGCGCGGGACGGTCGCTCCGAGCAGTACTTC
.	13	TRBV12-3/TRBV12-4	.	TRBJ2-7	CASSLVSTYEQYF	TGTGCCAGCAGTTTAGTGTCTACCTACGAGCAGTACTTC
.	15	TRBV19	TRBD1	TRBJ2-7	CASSPRTGGFRPPYF	TGTGCCAGTAGTCCGCGGACAGGGGGCTTCCGTCCCCCGTACTTC
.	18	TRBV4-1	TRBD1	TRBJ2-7	CASSQDPPGTGGPYEQYF	TGCGCCAGCAGCCAAGATCCCCCCGGGACAGGGGGCCCCTACGAGCAGTACTTC
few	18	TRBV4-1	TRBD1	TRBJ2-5	CASSQDRGGRGSVETQYF	TGCGCCAGCAGCCAAGATCGAGGGGGCAGGGGCTCCGTAGAGACCCAGTACTTC
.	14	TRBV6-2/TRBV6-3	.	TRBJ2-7	CASSYVFAAYEQYF	TGTGCCAGCAGTTACGTCTTCGCGGCCTACGAGCAGTACTTC
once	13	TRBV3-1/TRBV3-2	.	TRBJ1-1	CASSQRGPGLTFF	TGTGCCAGCAGCCAAAGAGGCCCCGGGTTGACTTTCTTT